This entry lists 20 T cell receptor beta chains sequenced from one sample in a study of cytomegalovirus exposure and HLA in healthy donors. Primers: 60 Vbeta forward and 13 Jbeta reverse. The protocol was immunoSEQ multiplex PCR, while the TCRdb copy is restricted to in-frame clones and leaves out a portion. The sample consists of 120,000 to 150,000 clones, 64% of them appearing once. Sequenced material: PBMCs. These receptors originate from a woman in her 30s in good health and CMV-seropositive.

Only one count was recorded for this clone. The CDR3 DNA follows: TGTGCCAGCAGTTTAGGACTAGCGGTCTACAATGAGCAGTTCTTC. Its protein is CASSLGLAVYNEQFF. The J gene is TRBJ2-1, the V gene TRBV27; 10 nucleotides line up with TRBD2. From germline, CDR1 is MNHEY and CDR2 SMNVEV (reference sequence). V trimming: 2 bases; J trimming: 3 bases; junction bases outside the gene matches: 1. CDR3 length: 15 amino acids.

The chain links TRBV6-6 to TRBJ1-2; D is perhaps TRBD1 (6 bases). CDR3 length equals 15 residues. Trimming removed 0 bases at V and 4 bases at J, with 12 bases between. Germline CDR1 MNHNY, CDR2 SVGAGI (reference sequence). The CDR3 DNA reads TGTGCCAGCAGTTACTCATCGACAGGCCCCTATGGCTACACCTTC. As protein: CASSYSSTGPYGYTF.

The V and J genes are TRBV7-9 and TRBJ2-1; D may be TRBD1 (5 bases). The CDR3 length is 13 residues. The V end was cut by 6 bases, the J end by 1 base, with 7 bases between. Germline CDR1 reads SEHNR; CDR2 reads FQNEAQ (reference sequence). The CDR3 DNA reads as TGTGCCAGCAGGGCAGGGTCCTACAATGAGCAGTTCTTC. It specifies CASRAGSYNEQFF.

The genes are TRBV6-4 and TRBJ1-1, with a possible D match to TRBD1 (6 bases). The CDR3 runs 13 residues. Germline CDR1 is MRHNA and CDR2 is SNTAGT. V lost 5 bases, J lost 1 base, and 8 bases lay in between. CDR3 sequence reads: CASSRQANTEAFF. In DNA form, the CDR3 reads TGTGCCAGCAGTAGACAGGCGAACACTGAAGCTTTCTTT.

This clone has just one count. The chain has TRBV5-1 and TRBJ2-3, with TRBD2 matching 7 bases. V was clipped by 6 bases and J by 8 bases; unmatched bases: 12. CDR3 length equals 14 residues. CDR1 and CDR2 (germline): SGHRS, YFSETQ. The DNA of the CDR3 is TGCGCCAGCAAGGAGAGCGGGGTCATTGTTACGCAGTATTTT. It specifies CASKESGVIVTQYF.

This chain uses TRBV5-4 with TRBJ2-7; possibly TRBD1 for D (7 bases). Trimming cost V 0 bases and J 2 bases, with 12 bases left between them. The CDR3 length is 15 residues. CDR1 and CDR2 from the germline V gene are SGHNT and YYREEE (reference sequence). CDR3 nucleotides: TGTGCCAGCAGCTTGGGTCAGGGGGGCCCCTACGAGCAGTACTTC. Translating gives CASSLGQGGPYEQYF.

The rearrangement links TRBV6-1 to TRBJ1-3; TRBD1 aligns across 7 bases. The CDR3 is 17 amino acids. V lost 4 bases, J lost 0 bases, and 9 bases stayed unmatched. Germline assignment: CDR1 MNHNS and CDR2 SASEGT. In DNA form, the CDR3 reads TGTGCCAGCAGTGGACTGTTGGGACAGCGCTCTGGAAACACCATATATTTT. It translates to CASSGLLGQRSGNTIYF.

The chain has TRBV27 and TRBJ2-7; a weak D match, TRBD2 (6 bases). With 3 bases removed from V and 2 bases from J, the gap between germline ends came to 11 bases. Germline CDR1 and CDR2: MNHEY and SMNVEV (reference sequence). CDR3 size: 14 residues. The CDR3 reads CASSFAGTPYEQYF. The CDR3, as DNA: TGTGCCAGCAGTTTCGCGGGGACCCCCTACGAGCAGTACTTC.

This rearrangement joins TRBV5-5 to TRBJ2-4; possibly TRBD2 for D (6 bases). This CDR3 is built from 12 residues. Between the trimmed V and J ends, which lost 3 bases and 6 bases, there was a span of 7 bases. Germline V gene data show CDR1 as SGHKS and CDR2 as YYEKEE (reference sequence). In DNA form, the CDR3 reads TGTGCCAGCAGCTACGGGGGAAACATTCAGTACTTC. Amino acid sequence: CASSYGGNIQYF.

The rearrangement uses TRBV5-6 and TRBJ2-5, with TRBD2 matching over 14 bases. The end of the DNA aligns better with TRBJ2-7, so the J call may be wrong. This CDR3 comprises 14 residues. CDR1 SGHDT and CDR2 YYEEEE come from the germline V gene. CDR3 region: CASSAGLAGVEQYF. The CDR3, as DNA: TGTGCCAGCAGCGCGGGACTAGCGGGAGTCGAGCAGTACTTC.

The sample holds a few counts of this clone. This sequence joins TRBV2 and TRBJ1-4; no clear D gene. The CDR3 has 14 residues. Germline loops: CDR1 SNHLY, CDR2 FYNNEI. V was clipped by 6 bases and J by 0 bases, with 8 bases between them. The CDR3 DNA follows: TGTGCCAGCAGACCACGGTCAACTAATGAAAAACTGTTTTTT. Translating it yields CASRPRSTNEKLFF. Full variable domain (remainder filled in from reference TRBV2 and TRBJ1-4): EPEVTQTPSHQVTQMGQEVILRCVPISNHLYFYWYRQILGQKVEFLVSFYNNEISEKSEIFDDQFSVERPDGSNFTLKIRSTKLEDSAMYFCASRPRSTNEKLFFGSGTQLSVL.

This clone came up a few times. The V call is TRBV19, the J call TRBJ1-5; D unclear. CDR1 and CDR2 from the germline V gene are LNHDA and SQIVND (reference sequence). This CDR3 has 14 amino acids. V lost 7 bases to trimming and J lost 4 bases, with 14 bases between them. The CDR3 here is CASMNPYPNQPQHF. CDR3 sequence (DNA): TGTGCCAGTATGAACCCCTACCCTAATCAGCCCCAGCATTTT. Combining the CDR3 with reference TRBV19 and TRBJ1-5 gives the whole variable domain DGGITQSPKYLFRKEGQNVTLSCEQNLNHDAMYWYRQDPGQGLRLIYYSQIVNDFQKGDIAEGYSVSREKKESFPLTVTSAQKNPTAFYLCASMNPYPNQPQHFGDGTRLSIL.

The chain employs TRBV28 and TRBJ1-5; D gene unclear. V gave up 3 bases and J gave up 6 bases, with 12 bases separating them. The CDR3 contains 14 residues. Germline V gene data show CDR1 as MDHEN and CDR2 as SYDVKM. CDR3 DNA sequence: TGTGCCAGCAGTTTTCGGACTGTGGGTCAGCCCCAGCATTTT. This gives the protein CASSFRTVGQPQHF. The complete variable domain, with remaining parts taken from reference TRBV28 and TRBJ1-5, reads DVKVTQSSRYLVKRTGEKVFLECVQDMDHENMFWYRQDPGLGLRLIYFSYDVKMKEKGDIPEGYSVSREKKERFSLILESASTNQTSMYLCASSFRTVGQPQHFGDGTRLSIL.

The V call is TRBV5-1, the J call TRBJ2-7; 13 bases are a match to TRBD2. The germline V gene has CDR1 SGHRS and CDR2 YFSETQ. The J segment lost 3 bases and the V segment lost 6 bases, leaving 15 bases of the junction unmatched. This CDR3 spans 18 amino acids. CDR3 in amino acids: CASNPRTDGLAGDYEQYF. The DNA of the CDR3 is TGCGCCAGCAACCCCCGGACAGATGGACTAGCGGGAGACTACGAGCAGTACTTC.

The chain combines TRBV2 with TRBJ2-5; 8 positions agree with TRBD2. Germline V gene sequence: CDR1 SNHLY, CDR2 FYNNEI. The CDR3 has 15 amino acids. After removal of 5 bases from V and 7 bases from J, the junction contained 12 bases not matched to a gene. The DNA of the CDR3 is TGTGCCAGCAGTCGAGGGCTAGCGGGTTTAGGGACCCAGTACTTC. Encoded protein: CASSRGLAGLGTQYF.

The J gene is TRBJ2-5, the V gene TRBV13, with 13 positions matching TRBD2. Trimming took 6 bases from V and 4 from J; bases not matched to a gene: 8. The CDR3 runs 16 residues. The germline CDR1 and CDR2 sequences are PRHDT and FYEKMQ (reference sequence). CDR3 protein: CASSPGLAGALETQYF. The DNA of the CDR3 is TGTGCCAGCAGTCCCGGACTAGCGGGGGCATTAGAGACCCAGTACTTC.

The CDR3 nucleotides read TGTGCCAGCAGCTCGCCGGGTCCTAGGGAGACCCAGTACTTC. Amino acid sequence: CASSSPGPRETQYF. The chain couples TRBV11-1 to TRBJ2-5; unclear D gene. Deletions cut 4 bases from V and 5 bases from J, with 14 bases between. The CDR3 runs 14 residues. The germline gives CDR1 SGHAT, CDR2 FQDESV (reference sequence).

This sequence joins TRBV18 and TRBJ1-1; no clear D gene. Trimming removed 3 bases at V and 0 bases at J, with 5 bases between. Germline V gives CDR1 KGHSH, CDR2 LQKENI. There are 13 residues in the CDR3. The CDR3 DNA is TGTGCCAGCTCACCGAGCCTGAACACTGAAGCTTTCTTT. This encodes CASSPSLNTEAFF.

The chain employs TRBV4-1 and TRBJ2-5; TRBD1 agrees at 9 bases. This CDR3 has 14 residues. J gave up 7 bases and V 1 base, and 4 bases lay outside the gene matches. Per germline, CDR1 MGHRA and CDR2 YSYEKL. The CDR3 DNA reads as TGCGCCAGCAGCCAAGTGGGACAGGGAGGGACCCAGTACTTC. It translates to CASSQVGQGGTQYF.

This clone was observed once. V usage is TRBV6-5 and J usage is TRBJ1-2; D is ambiguous. In germline, CDR1 is MNHEY, CDR2 SVGAGI. Trimming removed 8 bases at V and 3 bases at J, with 7 bases between. This CDR3 has 11 amino acids. In DNA, the CDR3 is TGTGCCAGCCTGGGCGACTATGGCTACACCTTC. Translating it yields CASLGDYGYTF.